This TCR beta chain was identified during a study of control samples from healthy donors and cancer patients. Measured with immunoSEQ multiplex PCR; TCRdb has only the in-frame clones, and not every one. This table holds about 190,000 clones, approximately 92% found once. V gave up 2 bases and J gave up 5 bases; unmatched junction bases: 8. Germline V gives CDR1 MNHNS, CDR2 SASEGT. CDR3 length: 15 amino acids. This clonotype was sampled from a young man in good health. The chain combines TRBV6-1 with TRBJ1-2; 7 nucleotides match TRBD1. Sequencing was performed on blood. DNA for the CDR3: TGTGCCAGCAGTGAACCCTACAGGGGCCAGTATGGCTACACCTTC. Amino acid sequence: CASSEPYRGQYGYTF.